The text below deals with one T cell receptor (beta chain). Its antigen is undetermined. The sample is drawn from a study of blood T cells in healthy people across ages. Each donor supplied roughly 10 milliliters of peripheral blood. From germline, CDR1 is SGHDT and CDR2 YYEEEE. The CDR3 length is 14 residues. Trimming pared 1 base from V and 7 bases from J, leaving 14 bases between. A sample-barcoded 5' primer and a J-beta primer mix were used in a second PCR of about 6 to 12 cycles. TCRdb itself ran the 5' RACE reads through MiXCR, one entry per CDR3 protein. This repertoire shows 550,000 to 600,000 distinct CDR3 sequences, around half found once; its top ten account for under 30%. Broader study findings: Age showed a roughly linear inverse relationship with TCR beta diversity per million T cells.

The TCR originated in a man at least 80 years old in good health. This rearrangement joins TRBV5-6 to TRBJ1-1; D is undetermined. Sequenced sample: blood. For the CDR3, the DNA is TGTGCCAGCAGCTTGTGGATTCTGGGAGGTGAAGCTTTCTTT. Its protein product is CASSLWILGGEAFF.